This T cell receptor (beta chain) was sequenced during a study of blood T cell repertoires in COVID-19. Study overall: Acute and convalescent COVID-19 specimens originated in the United States, Italy and Spain. T cells, B-cell-depleted T cells, or PBMCs supplied cDNA or gDNA.

As processed by the authors: Amplification of reference gene primers provided the estimated nucleated cell counts. Profiled with immunoSEQ multiplex PCR; TCRdb holds only in-frame clones, not every one. V and J calls and clone size are those listed in that table; D and trimming were worked out from the DNA. The data show 150,000 to 200,000 clones, about 85% seen once. Germline V gene data show CDR1 as LGHDT and CDR2 as YNNKEL (reference sequence). This CDR3 contains 20 residues. With V trimmed by 4 bases and J by 4 bases, 13 bases remained unmatched. The sequenced material came from peripheral blood. The clonotype was recovered from a woman over 75 in a cohort sampled during active or convalescent COVID-19. This sequence joins TRBV3-1 (or the pseudogene TRBV3-2) and TRBJ2-2; 15 nucleotides align to TRBD2. The CDR3 DNA reads as TGTGCCAGCAGCCCGCCCCCGGGACTAGCGGGGGGAGGGGGCACCGGGGAGCTGTTTTTT. Protein sequence: CASSPPPGLAGGGGTGELFF.